Presented here are 23 T cell receptor beta chains from one specimen sequenced in a study of T cells in Graves' hyperthyroidism and ophthalmopathy. Amplified TCR beta CDR3 regions came from RNA transcripts. The TCR CDR3 first-round RT-PCR relied on the HTBI primer set. From the multiplex PCR reads, TCRdb called clonotypes with MiXCR, one entry per CDR3 protein. The data show over 450,000 distinct CDR3 sequences, roughly 18% seen once. Sequenced sample: blood. Receptor source: a woman under 30 with Graves' ophthalmopathy.

This clonotype was counted only a few times. V and J are TRBV6-1 and TRBJ1-6, with D possibly being TRBD1 (6 bases). With 10 bases removed from V and 7 bases from J, the gap between germline ends came to 23 bases. The CDR3 loop spans 16 amino acids. CDR1 MNHNS and CDR2 SASEGT come from the germline V gene. The CDR3 DNA is TGTGCCACCCAATCCCGGGACAACTCTTACAATTCACCCCTCCACTTT. It is translated as CATQSRDNSYNSPLHF.

This clonotype was observed many times. The chain's CDR3 is CASSDKLAGDETQYF. The CDR3 DNA reads as TGTGCCAGCAGCGACAAACTAGCGGGGGATGAGACCCAGTACTTC. The J gene is TRBJ2-5, the V gene TRBV9, with TRBD2 matching over 11 bases. Per germline, CDR1 SGDLS and CDR2 YYNGEE. Trimming cost V 3 bases and J 5 bases; bases outside gene matches: 6. This CDR3 is built from 15 residues.

This clonotype was seen more than once but under ten times. An end of the junction does not agree with germline; a read error may underlie this. The J gene is TRBJ2-1, the V gene TRBV28, with TRBD2 matching 9 bases. Looked up from germline, CDR1 is MDHEN and CDR2 is SYDVKM. The CDR3 runs 13 residues. The DNA for the CDR3 is TGTGCCGGAGGACTAGCGAATCCCAATGGGCAGTTCTTC. As protein: CAGGLANPNGQFF.

This clonotype was counted at least ten times. The V call is TRBV7-9, the J call TRBJ2-1; D remains ambiguous. The germline V gene encodes CDR1 SEHNR and CDR2 FQNEAQ (reference sequence). CDR3 size: 15 residues. V lost 5 bases, J lost 0 bases, and 11 bases lay in between. The DNA of the CDR3 is TGTGCCAGCAGCGGAGCTAAGAGCTCCTACAATGAGCAGTTCTTC. Encoded protein: CASSGAKSSYNEQFF. The full variable domain, its missing parts supplied by reference TRBV7-9 and TRBJ2-1, is DTGVSQNPRHKITKRGQNVTFRCDPISEHNRLYWYRQTLGQGPEFLTYFQNEAQLEKSRLLSDRFSAERPKGSFSTLEIQRTEQGDSAMYLCASSGAKSSYNEQFFGPGTRLTVL.

The chain links TRBV25-1 to TRBJ2-3; D not resolved. CDR1 and CDR2 (germline): MGHDK, SYGVNS. CDR3 length: 15 amino acids. Trimming cost V 6 bases and J 2 bases, with 15 bases left between them. The CDR3 DNA follows: TGTGCCAGCAGCTCCACTGAGCGCCTCACAGATACGCAGTATTTT. It yields the protein CASSSTERLTDTQYF.

This clonotype was counted ten times or more. This rearrangement joins TRBV6-2 or TRBV6-3 to TRBJ1-5; a weak D match, TRBD1 (5 bases). CDR1 is MNHEY and CDR2 is SVGEGT in the germline V gene. V lost 3 bases and J lost 2, with 14 bases in between. The CDR3 is 16 residues long. CDR3 sequence (DNA): TGTGCCAGCAGTTATGGTCGGGACCCCGGCAATCAGCCCCAGCATTTT. Amino acids: CASSYGRDPGNQPQHF.

The genes are TRBV18 and TRBJ2-7, with 11 bases lining up with TRBD2. J was trimmed by 6 bases and V by 4 bases; bases with no gene match: 2. The CDR3 contains 13 residues. Germline lookup yields CDR1 KGHSH and CDR2 LQKENI. The CDR3 DNA reads as TGTGCCAGCTCACGGACTAGCGGGCCCGAGCAGTACTTC. This sequence encodes CASSRTSGPEQYF. Supplemented by reference TRBV18 and TRBJ2-7, the full variable domain reads NAGVMQNPRHLVRRRGQEARLRCSPMKGHSHVYWYRQLPEEGLKFMVYLQKENIIDESGMPKERFSAEFPKEGPSILRIQQVVRGDSAAYFCASSRTSGPEQYFGPGTRLTVT.

This clonotype was found many times. The chain recombines TRBV3-1 with TRBJ1-5, with TRBD1 matching 7 bases. From germline, CDR1 is LGHDT and CDR2 YNNKEL (reference sequence). The CDR3 spans 19 residues. The V gene end was trimmed by 2 bases and the J gene end by 0 bases; junction bases not matched to a gene: 13. The CDR3 reads CASSQSPPWDRYSNQPQHF. CDR3 DNA sequence: TGTGCCAGCAGCCAATCGCCCCCTTGGGACAGATATAGCAATCAGCCCCAGCATTTT.

This clonotype was seen more than once but under ten times. The chain uses TRBV14 and TRBJ1-4; TRBD1 might be the D (6 bases). In germline, CDR1 is SGHDN, CDR2 FVKESK. The CDR3 loop spans 15 amino acids. Trimming took off 1 base at V and 3 bases at J, with 9 bases between the two ends. This CDR3 reads CASSQGTASNEKLFF. The CDR3 DNA reads as TGTGCCAGCAGCCAAGGGACAGCCTCTAATGAAAAACTGTTTTTT.

Only a few counts were recorded for this clonotype. The chain employs TRBV27 and TRBJ1-1; the D gene is possibly TRBD1 (6 bases). V gave up 5 bases and J gave up 6 bases, with 10 bases separating them. Germline V gene data show CDR1 as MNHEY and CDR2 as SMNVEV (reference sequence). CDR3 length equals 12 residues. The CDR3 DNA sequence: TGTGCCAGCAGTACGGCAGGGGCTGAAGCTTTCTTT. It translates to CASSTAGAEAFF.

Here the CDR3 DNA reads TGTGCCAGCAGCCCCCTCGGGGGTGGACTAGCGGGAGAGAGAGAGACCCAGTACTTC. This codes for CASSPLGGGLAGERETQYF. The rearrangement uses TRBV7-3 and TRBJ2-5; 13 nucleotides match TRBD2. V was pared by 5 bases and J by 4 bases, with 16 bases of the junction left unmatched. This CDR3 comprises 19 residues. The germline gives CDR1 SGHTA, CDR2 FQGTGA. The variable domain in full, with the rest retrieved from reference TRBV7-3 and TRBJ2-5, is GAGVSQTPSNKVTEKGKYVELRCDPISGHTALYWYRQSLGQGPEFLIYFQGTGAADDSGLPNDRFFAVRPEGSVSTLKIQRTERGDSAVYLCASSPLGGGLAGERETQYFGPGTRLLVL.

V gene TRBV19 combines with J gene TRBJ1-1; D is ambiguous. V gave up 0 bases and J gave up 0 bases, with 8 bases separating them. This CDR3 spans 15 amino acids. Germline CDR1 and CDR2: LNHDA and SQIVND (reference sequence). For the CDR3, the DNA is TGTGCCAGTAGTATAGAGGCAGGCATGAACACTGAAGCTTTCTTT. It specifies CASSIEAGMNTEAFF.

This clonotype was observed many times. This sequence joins TRBV6-6 and TRBJ2-1; 8 bases map to TRBD1. Looked up from germline, CDR1 is MNHNY and CDR2 is SVGAGI (reference sequence). V lost 2 bases to trimming and J lost 7 bases; unmatched junction nucleotides: 4. The CDR3 length is 14 residues. The CDR3 loop is CASSYTTGGNEQFF. CDR3 in DNA: TGTGCCAGCAGTTACACAACAGGGGGTAATGAGCAGTTCTTC.

This clonotype was found many times. The chain joins TRBV20-1 to TRBJ2-7; D not certain. Germline V lookup: CDR1 DFQATT, CDR2 SNEGSKA (reference sequence). V was shortened by 2 bases and J by 4 bases, with 9 bases between the two germline ends. The CDR3 runs 12 residues. CDR3 amino acids: CSARRMDYEQYF. The CDR3 DNA reads TGCAGTGCTAGAAGGATGGATTACGAGCAGTACTTC.

In this sample, this clonotype turned up many times. This rearrangement joins TRBV20-1 to TRBJ1-5, with 10 bases that match TRBD1. The CDR3 contains 16 residues. J lost 5 bases, V lost 6 bases, and 13 bases had no gene match. Per the germline V gene, CDR1 is DFQATT and CDR2 is SNEGSKA (reference sequence). This CDR3 is CSALPLTGGKDQPQHF. The CDR3 DNA reads as TGCAGTGCCCTCCCCCTGACAGGGGGCAAGGATCAGCCCCAGCATTTT.

The chain recombines TRBV5-1 with TRBJ2-5; tentative D call: TRBD2 (5 bases). Trimming removed 4 bases from V and 5 bases from J, with 18 bases in between. The CDR3 totals 15 residues. Germline CDR1 and CDR2: SGHRS and YFSETQ. The CDR3 coding sequence is TGCGCCAGCAGCACCCCAACTAGTGGAGGCGAGACCCAGTACTTC. This translates into CASSTPTSGGETQYF.

There are many counts of this clonotype. This rearrangement joins TRBV28 to TRBJ2-5; 9 bases are a match to TRBD1. V was pared by 4 bases and J by 5 bases, with 14 bases of the junction left unmatched. Per germline, CDR1 MDHEN and CDR2 SYDVKM. The CDR3 extends over 17 amino acids. This CDR3 reads CASSSSVKTGGLETQYF. CDR3 DNA sequence: TGTGCCAGCAGTTCCTCCGTGAAGACAGGGGGGTTGGAGACCCAGTACTTC.

The table lists this clonotype with many counts. This chain joins TRBV7-3 and TRBJ2-3; 10 bases are shared with TRBD1. This CDR3 is 14 amino acids long. CDR1 SGHTA and CDR2 FQGTGA come from the germline V gene. J gave up 6 bases and V 5 bases, and 5 bases lay outside the gene matches. Here the CDR3 DNA reads TGTGCCAGCAGCATGACAGGGGGCGGGGATACGCAGTATTTT. It codes for CASSMTGGGDTQYF.

This clonotype was recorded at least ten times. The genes are TRBV3-1 and TRBJ1-5; D not resolved. The CDR3 is 15 residues long. Germline values: CDR1 LGHDT, CDR2 YNNKEL (reference sequence). V lost 0 bases, J lost 2 bases, and 8 bases lay in between. The CDR3 bases are TGTGCCAGCAGCCAAGATCCGAGAGGCAATCAGCCCCAGCATTTT. Its protein product is CASSQDPRGNQPQHF.

The CDR3 coding sequence is TGTGCCAGCAGTGATTACAGGGACACCGGGGAGCTGTTTTTT. Its translation: CASSDYRDTGELFF. The rearrangement links TRBV6-4 to TRBJ2-2; a weak D match, TRBD1 (6 bases). Trimming removed 3 bases from V and 3 bases from J, with 8 bases in between. Germline loops: CDR1 MRHNA, CDR2 SNTAGT. The CDR3 is made up of 14 amino acids.

This clonotype has ten or more counts. V usage is TRBV30 and J usage is TRBJ1-2; D is perhaps TRBD1 (6 bases). The V end was cut by 4 bases, the J end by 3 bases, with 15 bases between. Germline V gene lookup returns CDR1 GTSNPN and CDR2 SVGIG (reference sequence). This CDR3 is built from 14 residues. The CDR3 is CAWTPEQGDYGYTF. CDR3 DNA: TGTGCCTGGACGCCTGAACAGGGTGACTATGGCTACACCTTC. Full variable domain (missing parts from reference TRBV30 and TRBJ1-2): SQTIHQWPATLVQPVGSPLSLECTVEGTSNPNLYWYRQAAGRGLQLLFYSVGIGQISSEVPQNLSASRPQDRQFILSSKKLLLSDSGFYLCAWTPEQGDYGYTFGSGTRLTVV.

This clonotype occurred many times. The rearrangement joins TRBV2 to TRBJ1-2; D may be TRBD1 (5 bases). The CDR3 totals 14 residues. In germline, CDR1 is SNHLY, CDR2 FYNNEI. Trimming stripped 2 bases from V and 1 base from J, with 8 bases between. CDR3 loop: CASSEQGSNYGYTF. CDR3 sequence (DNA): TGTGCCAGCAGTGAACAGGGCAGTAACTATGGCTACACCTTC.

In DNA form, the CDR3 reads TGCGCCAGCAGAGGGACAGGGGGCCCCTACGAGCAGTACTTC. This codes for CASRGTGGPYEQYF. The rearrangement joins TRBV4-1 to TRBJ2-7; TRBD1 aligns across 12 bases. V trimming: 6 bases; J trimming: 2 bases; junction bases outside the gene matches: 2. In germline, CDR1 is MGHRA, CDR2 YSYEKL. The CDR3 has 14 amino acids.